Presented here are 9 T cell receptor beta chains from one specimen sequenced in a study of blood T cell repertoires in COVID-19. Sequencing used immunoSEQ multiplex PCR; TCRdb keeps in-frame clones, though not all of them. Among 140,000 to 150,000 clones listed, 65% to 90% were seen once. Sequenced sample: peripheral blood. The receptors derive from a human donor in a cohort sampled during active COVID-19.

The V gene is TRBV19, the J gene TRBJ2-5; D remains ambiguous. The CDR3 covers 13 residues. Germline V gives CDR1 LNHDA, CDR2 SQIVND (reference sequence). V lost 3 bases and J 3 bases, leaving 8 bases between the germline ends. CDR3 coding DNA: TGTGCCAGTAGTATTGGCCTGGAAGAGACCCAGTACTTC. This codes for CASSIGLEETQYF.

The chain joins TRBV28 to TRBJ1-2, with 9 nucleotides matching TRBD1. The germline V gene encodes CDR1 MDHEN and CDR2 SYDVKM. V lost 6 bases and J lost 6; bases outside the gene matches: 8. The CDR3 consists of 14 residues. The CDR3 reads CASRETGGRNGYTF. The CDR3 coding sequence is TGTGCCAGCAGAGAAACAGGGGGCAGGAATGGCTACACCTTC.

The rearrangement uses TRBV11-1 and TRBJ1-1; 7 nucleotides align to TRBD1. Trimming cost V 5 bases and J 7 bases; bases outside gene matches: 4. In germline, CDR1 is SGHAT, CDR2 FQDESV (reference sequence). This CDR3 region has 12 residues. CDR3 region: CASSADRVEAFF. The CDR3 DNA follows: TGTGCCAGCAGCGCAGACAGGGTTGAAGCTTTCTTT.

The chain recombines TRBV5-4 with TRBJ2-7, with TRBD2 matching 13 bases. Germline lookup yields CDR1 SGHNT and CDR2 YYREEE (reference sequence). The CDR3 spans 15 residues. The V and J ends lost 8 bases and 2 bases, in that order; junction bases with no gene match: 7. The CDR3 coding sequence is TGTGCCAGAAGGACTAGCGGGAGATTTGCCTACGAGCAGTACTTC. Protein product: CARRTSGRFAYEQYF.

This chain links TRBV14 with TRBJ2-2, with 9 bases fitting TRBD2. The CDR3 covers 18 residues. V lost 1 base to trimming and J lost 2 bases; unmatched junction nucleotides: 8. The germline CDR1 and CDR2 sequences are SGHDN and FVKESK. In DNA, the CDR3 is TGTGCCAGCAGCCAAGGGCTAGCGGGACCCCTAAACACCGGGGAGCTGTTTTTT. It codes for CASSQGLAGPLNTGELFF.

The CDR3 reads CATSDPTGGRGEQYF. DNA for the CDR3: TGTGCCACCAGTGACCCGACAGGGGGTCGGGGCGAGCAGTACTTC. This chain links TRBV24-1 with TRBJ2-7; 9 bases are a match to TRBD1. Germline CDR1 and CDR2: KGHDR and SFDVKD. The CDR3 is 15 residues long. Trimming cost V 4 bases and J 6 bases; bases outside gene matches: 9.

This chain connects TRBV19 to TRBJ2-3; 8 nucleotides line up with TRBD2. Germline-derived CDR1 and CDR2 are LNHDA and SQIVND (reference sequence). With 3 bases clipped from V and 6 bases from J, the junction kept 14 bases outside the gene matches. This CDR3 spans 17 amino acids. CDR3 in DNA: TGTGCCAGTAGTATGGCGACTAGCGACTTACTATGGGATACGCAGTATTTT. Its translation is CASSMATSDLLWDTQYF.

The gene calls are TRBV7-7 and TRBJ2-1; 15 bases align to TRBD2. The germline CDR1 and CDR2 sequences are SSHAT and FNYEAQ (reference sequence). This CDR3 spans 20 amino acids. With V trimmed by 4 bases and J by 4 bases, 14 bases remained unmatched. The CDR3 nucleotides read TGTGCCAGCAGCTACAACGGACTAGCGGGAGGGCCACTCTTTTACAATGAGCAGTTCTTC. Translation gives CASSYNGLAGGPLFYNEQFF.

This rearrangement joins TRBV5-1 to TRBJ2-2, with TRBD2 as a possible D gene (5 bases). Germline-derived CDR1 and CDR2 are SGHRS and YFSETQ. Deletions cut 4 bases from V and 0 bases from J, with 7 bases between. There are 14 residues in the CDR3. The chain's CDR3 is CASSDSANTGELFF. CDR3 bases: TGCGCCAGCAGCGATAGCGCGAACACCGGGGAGCTGTTTTTT. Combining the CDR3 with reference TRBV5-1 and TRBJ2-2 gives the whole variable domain KAGVTQTPRYLIKTRGQQVTLSCSPISGHRSVSWYQQTPGQGLQFLFEYFSETQRNKGNFPGRFSGRQFSNSRSEMNVSTLELGDSALYLCASSDSANTGELFFGEGSRLTVL.